This entry features one T cell receptor beta chain sequence. Under the authors' procedure: Estimated nucleated cell counts came from reference gene primer amplification. The protocol was immunoSEQ multiplex PCR, while the TCRdb copy is restricted to in-frame clones and leaves out a portion. V and J calls and clone size are as listed in that table; D and trimming were resolved from the DNA. This sample yields about 270,000 clones, of which 80% to 90% are seen a single time; 2% to 3% belongs to the top ten. Allocation to cohorts depended on clinical history reported by the participants. The V segment lost 3 bases and the J segment 6 bases; nucleotides outside the gene matches: 8. The CDR3 consists of 16 residues. Germline CDR1 and CDR2: SGHAT and FQNNGV. The data belong to a study of blood T cell repertoires in COVID-19. At the level of the study: Sample material is recorded as cDNA or gDNA derived from T cells, B-cell-depleted T cells, or PBMCs.

Sequencing was done on a sample of PBMCs or T cells enriched from blood (not recorded which). The chain carries TRBV11-2 and TRBJ2-2; the match to TRBD2 covers 9 bases. The receptor was derived from a woman between 18 and 29 years old who had recovered from COVID-19. CDR3 in amino acids: CASSFRGGAEAGELFF. CDR3 bases: TGTGCCAGCAGCTTTCGCGGGGGGGCCGAGGCCGGGGAGCTGTTTTTT.